The source of this T cell receptor (beta chain) is a study of T cells after yellow fever vaccination (dated 2019 in TCRdb). With respect to the entire study: Libraries from fractions with low cell numbers were prepared with the SMART-Seq v4 Ultra Low Input RNA kit. Blood was drawn at multiple timepoints before and after primary and secondary immunization, with bulk PBMC replicates and cell subsets isolated. To track T-cell clones before and after primary and booster YFV17D yellow fever vaccination, bulk TCR alpha and beta repertoires were sequenced longitudinally. The cohort comprised two healthy male donors, one aged 18 to 30 and one aged 30 to 40 years. The investigation overall reported the following: Most clones expanded after primary vaccination were re-detected after the booster (just under 97% of CD4 and about 88% of CD8), suggesting broad memory maintenance. The secondary T-cell response was found to be weaker but faster than the primary response, with a peak reached on day 5 rather than on day 15. Only a couple of donors were included in the study, so the extent to which the findings can be generalized is limited. Computational filtering was required because FACS-sorted repertoires could contain abundant contaminating clonotypes from the bulk population. A small share of clonotypes occurred in both CD4 and CD8 compartments, likely arising from convergent recombination.

The sequencing machine was an Illumina NovaSeq 6000. TCR cDNA was made using 5'RACE template switching, a step that added a universal primer site and unique molecular identifiers. Priming of cDNA synthesis was performed from both the TCR alpha and TCR beta constant segments. Libraries were amplified in two PCR steps, with sample barcodes and sequencing adapters added in the second step. Sequencing of libraries was done on Illumina HiSeq 2500 (2x100 bp) or NovaSeq (2x150 bp). The study's processing was this. MIGEC was used to demultiplex reads and collapse the reads into UMI consensus sequences, and MiXCR was used for V(D)J alignment. Vaccine-responding clonotypes were defined with edgeR using replicate PBMC samples, requiring FDR below 0.01 and a log2 fold change above 5 up to day 15. Each bulk clonotype received a CD4 or CD8 identity based on whether the sequenced CD4 or CD8 repertoire contained that clonotype at higher abundance. Through fastp at Q25 and MiXCR, TCRdb rebuilt clones from the public reads, retaining in-frame beta chains. Rows with one shared CDR3 protein collapse into an entry with the most common genes and DNA. The V and J calls and clone size are TCRdb's, not the authors'. The table for this sample lists 150,000 to 200,000 distinct CDR3 sequences; approximately 9.9% of them were counted only once. 35% to 45% of the sample comes from the top ten.

About this clonotype itself: Its antigen has not been determined. No clone much larger than this one lies a single base away; base qualities are absent.

From the cysteine up to the phenylalanine, the CDR3 has a length of 13 residues. Just CDR3 DNA is preserved here, 39 bases in frame from base 1. CDR1 ENHRY and CDR2 SYGVKD are derived from the germline V gene. Trimming takes 2 bases from V and 7 bases from J, and the germline ends sit 9 bases apart. The treatment or condition label on this specimen signifies: live attenuated yellow fever vaccine strain. A standard Ficoll-Paque protocol was used to isolate PBMCs from peripheral blood. Dynabeads CD4 and CD8 positive selection kits were used to isolate CD4 and CD8 T-cell fractions. TriZol was used to extract RNA from bulk PBMCs, CD4 and CD8 fractions, and dextramer-positive and dextramer-negative fractions.

The origin of this receptor is a man aged 18 to 30 who received the YFV17D yellow fever vaccine. The receptor chain draws on TRBV10-3 and TRBJ1-5, and the D gene may be TRBD1, 6 bases matching. This sample comprised CD8+ T cells sorted from PBMCs, obtained 15 days after the yellow fever booster vaccination. The CDR3 corresponds to CAISETGYQPQHF. The DNA reads TGTGCCATCAGTGAGACAGGGTACCAGCCCCAGCATTTT.